This T cell receptor beta chain stems from a study of a mutant IDH1 vaccine in newly diagnosed glioma. Time point denoted: week 11, during vaccination. Topical imiquimod accompanied each vaccine dose, which consisted of 300 ug of mutant IDH1 20-mer peptide. Each donor presented with a new WHO grade 3 or 4 astrocytoma that tested IDH1-mutant and showed ATRX loss. Some clones are missing from TCRdb's copy, which holds only in-frame ones; the method was immunoSEQ multiplex PCR. The data hold around 25,000 clones, with under 80% observed a single time. The CDR3 extends over 14 amino acids. Germline V gene sequence: CDR1 GTSNPN, CDR2 SVGIG (reference sequence). Trimming removed 1 base at V and 4 bases at J, with 11 bases between. In the case of this clone: The target antigen is unknown.

The J gene is TRBJ1-3, the V gene TRBV30; D unresolved. The sequences come from peripheral blood mononuclear cells (PBMCs), collected from a glioma patient whose treatment included an IDH1 peptide vaccine. The receptor was derived from a man younger than 30 with glioma. Some clones in this sample may be carry-over from other donors' samples. CDR3: CAWSAQRVGNTIYF. For the CDR3, the DNA is TGTGCCTGGAGTGCCCAGCGGGTCGGAAACACCATATATTTT.